Below are 18 T cell receptor beta chains sequenced from a single sample in a study of identical twins. TCRdb used MiXCR to reprocess the 5' RACE reads, holding one entry per CDR3 protein. The table includes around 530,000 distinct CDR3 sequences, approximately 14% detected once. A further study also used this sample, focusing on yellow fever vaccine responses in identical twins.

Source material: CD4+ T cells sorted from blood. The receptor set was obtained from a woman between 18 and 29 years old in good health.

The V and J genes are TRBV6-1 and TRBJ1-2, with 7 bases that match TRBD1. This CDR3 spans 15 amino acids. Trimming removed 6 bases from V and 10 bases from J; junction bases left unmatched: 17. Germline CDR1 and CDR2: MNHNS and SASEGT. CDR3 DNA sequence: TGTGCCAGCAGACCCCCGGGTCGACAGGGTTCAGACTACACCTTC. Amino acids: CASRPPGRQGSDYTF.

V usage is TRBV10-3 and J usage is TRBJ2-7; weak D call: TRBD1 (6 bases). Germline V CDR1 and CDR2: ENHRY, SYGVKD. V dropped 7 bases and J dropped 6 bases, with 13 bases sitting between them. The CDR3 sequence is 12 residues long. The chain's CDR3 is CAIMGQGGEQYV. CDR3 coding DNA: TGTGCCATCATGGGCCAAGGGGGCGAGCAGTACGTC.

CDR3 sequence reads: CASSLSGTGAQVEAFF. The CDR3 nucleotides are TGCGCCAGCAGCTTGTCAGGGACAGGGGCCCAGGTAGAAGCTTTCTTT. The chain is built from TRBV5-1 and TRBJ1-1; 10 nucleotides align to TRBD1. This CDR3 region has 16 residues. The germline V gene encodes CDR1 SGHRS and CDR2 YFSETQ. Trimming took 1 base from V and 8 from J; bases not matched to a gene: 11.

The rearrangement uses TRBV2 and TRBJ2-3; D perhaps matches TRBD1 (5 bases). There are 8 residues in the CDR3. The V gene lost 10 bases and the J gene lost 10 bases, with 6 bases spanning the gap. Germline V gene sequence: CDR1 SNHLY, CDR2 FYNNEI. The CDR3 loop is CAKGAQYF. Written as DNA, the CDR3 is TGTGCCAAAGGGGCGCAGTATTTT.

In its sample, this clonotype was seen a few times. This chain connects TRBV5-1 to TRBJ2-1, with 7 bases that match TRBD1. The V gene end was trimmed by 3 bases and the J gene end by 9 bases; junction bases not matched to a gene: 6. The CDR3 covers 13 residues. Looked up from germline, CDR1 is SGHRS and CDR2 is YFSETQ. The CDR3 loop reads CASSYDRVSEQFF. CDR3 nucleotide sequence: TGCGCCAGCAGCTACGACAGGGTGAGTGAGCAGTTCTTC.

This chain connects TRBV6-2 or TRBV6-3 to TRBJ2-1; 12 bases fit TRBD1. This CDR3 comprises 15 residues. CDR1 MNHEY and CDR2 SVGEGT come from the germline V gene. After removal of 5 bases from V and 8 bases from J, the junction contained 7 bases not matched to a gene. The CDR3 DNA follows: TGTGCCAGCAGTCAAGGGACAGGGGGCAGGGATGAGCAGTTCTTC. Amino acids: CASSQGTGGRDEQFF.

The genes are TRBV5-1 and TRBJ2-2; no definite D call. The CDR3 totals 15 residues. The V end was cut by 4 bases, the J end by 5 bases, with 15 bases between. The germline V gene has CDR1 SGHRS and CDR2 YFSETQ. The CDR3 coding sequence is TGCGCCAGCAGCCTGAGGCCGACTGCAACCGGGGAGCTGTTTTTT. This translates into CASSLRPTATGELFF. Drawing the rest from reference TRBV5-1 and TRBJ2-2, the complete variable domain is KAGVTQTPRYLIKTRGQQVTLSCSPISGHRSVSWYQQTPGQGLQFLFEYFSETQRNKGNFPGRFSGRQFSNSRSEMNVSTLELGDSALYLCASSLRPTATGELFFGEGSRLTVL.

This clonotype has more than one count but fewer than ten. This chain connects TRBV12-3 or TRBV12-4 to TRBJ2-1; D possibly corresponds to TRBD2 (6 bases). The CDR3 has 17 residues. The ends were cut back, 2 bases at V and 0 bases at J, with 14 bases in the middle. CDR3 bases: TGTGCCAGCAGTTTATGGGGTAGCGGAGTCTCCTACAATGAGCAGTTCTTC. As protein: CASSLWGSGVSYNEQFF.

The chain uses TRBV6-1 and TRBJ1-2; TRBD1 matches at 7 bases. V gave up 6 bases and J gave up 4 bases; unmatched junction bases: 5. This CDR3 has 13 amino acids. Germline V lookup: CDR1 MNHNS, CDR2 SASEGT. The CDR3 spells CASRPGGVYGYTF. In DNA, the CDR3 is TGTGCCAGCAGACCAGGGGGTGTCTATGGCTACACCTTC.

In this sample, this clonotype turned up a few times. This chain links TRBV20-1 with TRBJ2-7; 7 positions match TRBD2. Germline CDR1 DFQATT, CDR2 SNEGSKA (reference sequence). The CDR3 totals 13 residues. V shed 5 bases, J shed 1 base, and the junction held 5 bases outside the gene matches. The CDR3 spells CSAGAGLSYEQYV. For the CDR3, the DNA is TGCAGTGCTGGAGCGGGGTTATCCTACGAGCAGTACGTC.

This chain joins TRBV4-1 and TRBJ2-5, with unresolved D. The CDR3 loop spans 14 amino acids. Looked up from germline, CDR1 is MGHRA and CDR2 is YSYEKL. Trimming shortened V by 0 bases and J by 1 base, and 6 bases separated the two germline ends. The chain's CDR3 is CASSQEGSQETQYF. The CDR3 DNA reads TGCGCCAGCAGCCAAGAGGGCAGCCAAGAGACCCAGTACTTC.

V and J are TRBV12-3 or TRBV12-4 and TRBJ1-6; D remains ambiguous. Between the trimmed V and J ends, which lost 2 bases and 5 bases, there was a span of 7 bases. This CDR3 spans 14 amino acids. CDR3 nucleotide sequence: TGTGCCAGCAGTTTATCCGGAGATAATTCACCCCTCCACTTT. Protein product: CASSLSGDNSPLHF.

The genes are TRBV5-1 and TRBJ2-5, with D perhaps TRBD1 or TRBD2 (5 bases each). Germline assignment: CDR1 SGHRS and CDR2 YFSETQ. This CDR3 is built from 13 residues. The V gene lost 2 bases and the J gene lost 10 bases, with 15 bases spanning the gap. The CDR3 DNA reads as TGCGCCAGCAGCTTAGGGACCCCCATGGACCAGTACTTC. It encodes CASSLGTPMDQYF.

This chain joins TRBV11-3 and TRBJ2-1; D possibly corresponds to TRBD1 (7 bases). Germline V gives CDR1 SGHNT, CDR2 YENEEA. The CDR3 extends over 16 amino acids. Trimming shortened V by 0 bases and J by 10 bases, and 19 bases separated the two germline ends. The DNA of the CDR3 is TGTGCCAGCAGCTTAGATTATAAATGGGACAGCGGGGAGCAGTTCTTC. Its translation is CASSLDYKWDSGEQFF.

In its sample, this clonotype was seen a few times. The chain combines TRBV7-9 with TRBJ2-3; 12 bases fit TRBD2. Germline V CDR1 and CDR2: SEHNR, FQNEAQ (reference sequence). The trim removed 1 base at V and 5 bases at J, leaving 4 bases unmatched. The CDR3 length is 16 residues. Here the CDR3 DNA reads TGTGCCAGCAGCTTAGTACTAGCGGGAGGCGGAGATACGCAGTATTTT. Its translation: CASSLVLAGGGDTQYF.

This clonotype was counted only a few times. The chain carries TRBV29-1 and TRBJ2-7, with TRBD1 identical over 9 bases. The trim removed 4 bases at V and 6 bases at J, leaving 4 bases unmatched. Per the germline V gene, CDR1 is SQVTM and CDR2 is ANQGSEA. The CDR3 consists of 12 residues. The CDR3 is CSVGQGVGEQYF. The CDR3, as DNA: TGCAGCGTTGGACAGGGGGTTGGCGAGCAGTACTTC.

In its sample, this clonotype was seen many times. This chain links TRBV12-3 or TRBV12-4 with TRBJ2-5; TRBD2 matches 10 bases. The V gene end was trimmed by 7 bases and the J gene end by 5 bases; junction bases not matched to a gene: 7. CDR3 size: 14 residues. The CDR3 bases are TGTGCCAGCAACTTAGCGGGAGGCCCGGAGACCCAGTACTTC. Amino acids: CASNLAGGPETQYF.

This clonotype was detected a few times. The chain employs TRBV29-1 and TRBJ2-3; no definite D call. V shed 4 bases and J shed 0 bases, with 5 bases lying between them. From germline, CDR1 is SQVTM and CDR2 ANQGSEA. This CDR3 is 12 amino acids long. CDR3 sequence: CSVGGSTDTQYF. In nucleotides, the CDR3 is TGCAGCGTTGGGGGTAGCACAGATACGCAGTATTTT.